This paragraph reports one T cell receptor (beta chain). Germline trimming cut 3 bases from V and 6 bases from J; bases unmatched to any gene: 2. This CDR3 comprises 14 residues. The germline V gene encodes CDR1 SEHNR and CDR2 FQNEAQ (reference sequence). These data are taken from a study of blood T cell repertoires in COVID-19. Study details: Samples of COVID-19 (acute and convalescent) were obtained from the United States, Italy and Spain. The analysed material was cDNA or gDNA that came from T cells, B-cell-depleted T cells, or PBMCs.

As handled by the study authors: It was from reference gene primer amplification that nucleated cell counts were estimated. Sequenced by immunoSEQ multiplex PCR; TCRdb stores in-frame clones only, minus some. V and J calls and clone size come straight from that table; D and trimming were deduced from the DNA. The top ten clones hold roughly 9.6% of a sample with about 240,000 clones, about four fifths of them seen once. The rearrangement uses TRBV7-9 and TRBJ2-1, with TRBD1 matching over 10 bases. The material sequenced was peripheral blood. The TCR comes from a woman older than 75 with acute or convalescent COVID-19. CDR3 region: CASSLGTGVNEQFF. CDR3 in DNA: TGTGCCAGCAGCTTGGGGACAGGGGTCAATGAGCAGTTCTTC.